The clone carrying this T cell receptor beta chain appeared once. The length of the CDR3 is 17 residues. Trimming took 4 bases from V and 6 from J, leaving 21 bases between them. Per germline, CDR1 KGHDR and CDR2 SFDVKD. This sample is drawn from a study of CD8 T cells in Susac syndrome. RNA was extracted with the RNeasy kit, and a quantity of about 0.45 to 1 ug was reverse transcribed using random hexamers. Each CDR3 protein is one row after TCRdb ran MiXCR on the immunoSEQ multiplex PCR reads. The table includes 130,000 or so distinct CDR3 sequences, approximately 89% detected once. The TCR was taken from a human donor with multiple sclerosis. The sample consisted of CD8+ T cells from PBMCs. The chain joins TRBV24-1 to TRBJ2-1, with a possible D match to TRBD2 (7 bases). The CDR3 reads CATSDPDSGVVRNEQFF. The CDR3 nucleotides are TGTGCCACCAGTGACCCGGACAGCGGGGTCGTACGCAATGAGCAGTTCTTC.